There are a few counts of the clone carrying this TCR beta chain. As yet, its antigen is unknown. PCR primers comprised 60 Vbeta and 13 Jbeta primers. TCRdb's table, derived via immunoSEQ multiplex PCR, lists solely in-frame clones and lacks some. The profile covers around 150,000 clones, with roughly 80% appearing a single time and around 9% taken by the ten largest. These data belong to a study of cytomegalovirus exposure and HLA in healthy donors. The overall study: Within the Caucasian-associated ancestry cluster were roughly 82% of the 398 genotyped donors. General observations from the study: HLA restriction was apparent for most CMV-associated TCR beta chains in a later analysis.

Germline V gives CDR1 LGHNA, CDR2 YSLEER. CDR3 size: 13 residues. The ends were cut back, 1 base at V and 4 bases at J, with 7 bases in the middle. This rearrangement joins TRBV4-3 to TRBJ1-2; D is perhaps TRBD1 (5 bases). The sample taken for sequencing was PBMCs. The clonotype comes from a male donor in good health and CMV-seropositive. CDR3 sequence reads: CASSQAGGYGYTF. CDR3 sequence (DNA): TGCGCCAGCAGCCAAGCGGGGGGCTATGGCTACACCTTC.